A single sample gave rise to the 13 T cell receptor beta chains below, sequenced in a study of cytomegalovirus exposure and HLA in healthy donors. 60 Vbeta and 13 Jbeta primers were used in PCR. TCRdb's copy holds only in-frame clones and misses some; the assay was immunoSEQ multiplex PCR. The sample carries 90,000 to 140,000 clones, approximately 79% recorded once. The sequencing input was PBMCs. The receptors shown here come from a man younger than 45 in good health and CMV-seropositive.

This clone was detected a few times. The rearrangement links TRBV5-8 to TRBJ1-1, with no clear D. Looked up from germline, CDR1 is SGHTS and CDR2 is YDEGEE. This CDR3 spans 14 amino acids. The V end was cut by 1 base, the J end by 0 bases, with 7 bases between. The CDR3 spells CASSLTGMNTEAFF. The CDR3 DNA reads TGTGCCAGCAGCTTGACCGGTATGAACACTGAAGCTTTCTTT.

V gene TRBV6-1 combines with J gene TRBJ2-1, with 11 bases aligning to TRBD2. The CDR3 totals 13 residues. In germline, CDR1 is MNHNS, CDR2 SASEGT. V was clipped by 4 bases and J by 12 bases; unmatched bases: 5. The CDR3 spells CASSARLAGWQFF. CDR3 in DNA: TGTGCCAGCAGTGCCCGACTAGCGGGGTGGCAGTTCTTC.

The chain uses TRBV7-4 and TRBJ1-2; 7 bases line up with TRBD1. J gave up 4 bases and V 0 bases, and 5 bases lay outside the gene matches. CDR1 is SGHVT, CDR2 SQSDAQ, per germline. The CDR3 has 15 residues. CDR3 nucleotides: TGTGCCAGCAGCTTAGCAGGGGGCGCAAGCTATGGCTACACCTTC. It is translated as CASSLAGGASYGYTF. The entire variable domain, with the rest obtained from reference TRBV7-4 and TRBJ1-2, is as follows: GAGVSQSPRYKVAKRGRDVALRCDSISGHVTLYWYRQTLGQGSEVLTYSQSDAQRDKSGRPSGRFSAERPERSVSTLKIQRTEQGDSAVYLCASSLAGGASYGYTFGSGTRLTVV.

This chain links TRBV6-5 with TRBJ2-3; 8 bases map to TRBD1. The V gene's germline CDR1 is MNHEY and CDR2 SVGAGI. The CDR3 has 14 amino acids. V gave up 7 bases and J gave up 5 bases; unmatched junction bases: 8. The CDR3 DNA reads TGTGCCAGCACTCACCAGGGGGCGCAAGATACGCAGTATTTT. It specifies CASTHQGAQDTQYF.

The chain joins TRBV7-9 to TRBJ1-2, with D unresolved. The CDR3 totals 14 residues. V was cut by 5 bases and J by 0 bases, with 10 bases left in between. Germline values: CDR1 SEHNR, CDR2 FQNEAQ (reference sequence). CDR3 in amino acids: CASSRDTANYGYTF. The CDR3 DNA sequence: TGTGCCAGCAGCCGCGACACCGCTAACTATGGCTACACCTTC.

The chain links TRBV7-3 to TRBJ2-1; 9 nucleotides align to TRBD2. The CDR3 is 14 residues long. Germline CDR1 and CDR2: SGHTA and FQGTGA. The V gene end was trimmed by 6 bases and the J gene end by 5 bases; junction bases not matched to a gene: 5. In DNA, the CDR3 is TGTGCCAGCAGTCCGACTAGCGGAAACAATGAGCAGTTCTTC. It specifies CASSPTSGNNEQFF.

The chain couples TRBV4-1 to TRBJ2-7; TRBD1 agrees at 10 bases. The CDR3 extends over 14 amino acids. Germline loops: CDR1 MGHRA, CDR2 YSYEKL. V shed 5 bases, J shed 4 bases, and the junction held 5 bases outside the gene matches. The CDR3 spells CASSTDRGMYEQYF. CDR3 coding DNA: TGCGCCAGCAGCACGGACAGGGGGATGTACGAGCAGTACTTC.

The V and J genes are TRBV6-1 and TRBJ1-5; D perhaps matches TRBD1 (5 bases). The CDR3 has 13 residues. Germline V gene lookup returns CDR1 MNHNS and CDR2 SASEGT. The V gene lost 5 bases and the J gene lost 7 bases, with 12 bases spanning the gap. The CDR3 sequence: CASSWTGGQPQHF. The CDR3, as DNA: TGTGCCAGCAGTTGGACCGGGGGGCAGCCCCAGCATTTT.

The V and J genes are TRBV4-1 and TRBJ1-2; 9 nucleotides align to TRBD1. The germline V gene encodes CDR1 MGHRA and CDR2 YSYEKL. The trim removed 4 bases at V and 4 bases at J, leaving 10 bases unmatched. The length of the CDR3 is 16 residues. The CDR3 loop reads CASSPPLMTGGYGYTF. The CDR3 nucleotides read TGCGCCAGCAGCCCACCTCTGATGACAGGGGGCTATGGCTACACCTTC.

The chain combines TRBV6-5 with TRBJ1-2, with D hard to call. The germline V and J ends were trimmed by 4 bases and 9 bases, with 15 bases remaining between them. The CDR3 runs to 13 residues. Germline V gene data show CDR1 as MNHEY and CDR2 as SVGAGI. CDR3 loop: CASSSPDWQSYTF. In DNA, the CDR3 is TGTGCCAGCAGTTCCCCTGATTGGCAGAGCTACACCTTC.

The chain is built from TRBV6-5 and TRBJ1-1; no firm D call. V was clipped by 4 bases and J by 1 base, with 16 bases between them. The CDR3 extends over 16 amino acids. Looked up from germline, CDR1 is MNHEY and CDR2 is SVGAGI. As DNA, the CDR3 is TGTGCCAGCAGTTTCGCGACAAGTTCCCCGAACACTGAAGCTTTCTTT. Translated: CASSFATSSPNTEAFF.

The chain recombines TRBV2 with TRBJ1-5, with 11 nucleotides matching TRBD1. Unmatched junction bases numbered 6, after V lost 7 bases and J lost 4 bases. CDR1 and CDR2 (germline): SNHLY, FYNNEI. The CDR3 contains 15 residues. CDR3 DNA: TGTGCCAGCAAACCGGGACAGGGGGTGAATCAGCCCCAGCATTTT. Translated: CASKPGQGVNQPQHF.

The chain combines TRBV6-1 with TRBJ1-6, with 7 bases identical to TRBD1. The CDR3 has 13 amino acids. V lost 11 bases to trimming and J lost 5 bases; unmatched junction nucleotides: 6. Germline CDR1 reads MNHNS; CDR2 reads SASEGT. In DNA, the CDR3 is TGTGCCGGCACGGACAGGAATAATTCACCCCTCCACTTT. It yields the protein CAGTDRNNSPLHF.